These 4 T cell receptor beta chains originate from one sample sequenced in a study of identical twins (dated by TCRdb to 2016 to 2017). Library preparation used 5' RACE. The sequencer was an Illumina HiSeq 2000. The raw public reads went through TCRdb reprocessing: fastp at Q25, MiXCR clone calling, in-frame beta chains kept. Identical CDR3 protein sequences are pooled into one entry, listed with their most common genes and DNA. This sample lists 400,000 to 550,000 distinct CDR3 sequences; 24% were detected once. Of the sample, over 2.5% is held by the ten largest clones. These data also formed part of another study, on T cells expressing NK-cell markers.

The sequenced sample was CD4+ T cells sorted from blood. The origin of the receptors is a young woman in good health.

The chain links TRBV6-5 to TRBJ2-1, with D possibly matching TRBD2 (6 bases). Germline V gene sequence: CDR1 MNHEY, CDR2 SVGAGI. The V end lost 2 bases, the J end lost 9 bases, and 11 bases lay between the germline ends. This CDR3 has 13 amino acids. CDR3 nucleotides: TGTGCCAGCAGTTACAGCCAGCGGGCTGAGCAGTTCTTC. This sequence encodes CASSYSQRAEQFF.

This clonotype was recorded a few times. The gene calls are TRBV5-1 and TRBJ2-1; tentatively, D is TRBD2 (5 bases). CDR1 and CDR2 from the germline V gene are SGHRS and YFSETQ. The CDR3 consists of 13 residues. V lost 2 bases and J lost 5, with 8 bases in between. CDR3 sequence: CASSFVRDNEQFF. CDR3 in DNA: TGCGCCAGCAGCTTTGTGAGGGACAATGAGCAGTTCTTC. Full variable domain (missing parts from reference TRBV5-1 and TRBJ2-1): KAGVTQTPRYLIKTRGQQVTLSCSPISGHRSVSWYQQTPGQGLQFLFEYFSETQRNKGNFPGRFSGRQFSNSRSEMNVSTLELGDSALYLCASSFVRDNEQFFGPGTRLTVL.

The chain has TRBV20-1 and TRBJ1-6, with a possible D match to TRBD1 (5 bases). Germline V lookup: CDR1 DFQATT, CDR2 SNEGSKA (reference sequence). V lost 6 bases, J lost 6 bases, and 12 bases lay in between. This CDR3 has 13 residues. The CDR3 loop reads CSAHRLGNSPLHF. The CDR3 DNA is TGCAGTGCCCACAGGTTAGGTAATTCACCCCTCCACTTT.

V gene TRBV20-1 combines with J gene TRBJ2-3; 9 bases are a match to TRBD2. The CDR3 runs to 16 residues. V was clipped by 5 bases and J by 1 base; unmatched bases: 10. CDR1 DFQATT and CDR2 SNEGSKA come from the germline V gene (reference sequence). In nucleotides, the CDR3 is TGCAGTGCTGAACCGTTGGAGCGGGGGGGCACAGATACGCAGTATTTT. Protein product: CSAEPLERGGTDTQYF.